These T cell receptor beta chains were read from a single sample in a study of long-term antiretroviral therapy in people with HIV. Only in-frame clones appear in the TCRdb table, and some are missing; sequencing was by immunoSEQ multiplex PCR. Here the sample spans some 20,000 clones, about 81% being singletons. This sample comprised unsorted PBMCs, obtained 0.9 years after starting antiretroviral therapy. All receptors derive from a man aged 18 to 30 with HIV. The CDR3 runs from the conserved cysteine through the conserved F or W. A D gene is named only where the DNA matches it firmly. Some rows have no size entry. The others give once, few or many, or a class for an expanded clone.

cdr3_nt: TGTGCCAGTAGAAACGGGGTGAACACTGAAGCTTTCTTT
cdr3_aa: CASRNGVNTEAFF
clone_size: once
d_call: NA
j_call: TRBJ1-1
v_call: TRBV19

cdr3_nt: TGCGCCAGCAGCCCGGCGGGGGATACCTATGGCTACACCTTC
cdr3_aa: CASSPAGDTYGYTF
clone_size: few
d_call: NA
j_call: TRBJ1-2
v_call: TRBV5-1

cdr3_nt: TGTGCCAGCATTAGGGAGGGGTTTCCTGACACCTTC
cdr3_aa: CASIREGFPDTF
clone_size: NA
d_call: NA
j_call: TRBJ1-2
v_call: TRBV7-4

cdr3_nt: TGTGCCAGCACCATCCGGGGGGGGCCGACAGATACGCAGTATTTT
cdr3_aa: CASTIRGGPTDTQYF
clone_size: NA
d_call: TRBD2
j_call: TRBJ2-3
v_call: TRBV5-4

cdr3_nt: TGTGCCAGCAGTTACCCCCTGAGCGGGGGGGCCCATGAGCAGTTCTTC
cdr3_aa: CASSYPLSGGAHEQFF
clone_size: few
d_call: TRBD2
j_call: TRBJ2-1
v_call: TRBV27

cdr3_nt: TGTGCCAGCAGCCCGCAAGAGACCCAGTACTTC
cdr3_aa: CASSPQETQYF
clone_size: NA
d_call: NA
j_call: TRBJ2-5
v_call: TRBV7-6

cdr3_nt: TGTGCCAGCAGCGTAGACGCGGGGAATTCCTACGAGCAGTACTTC
cdr3_aa: CASSVDAGNSYEQYF
clone_size: once
d_call: NA
j_call: TRBJ2-7
v_call: TRBV9

cdr3_nt: TGTGCCAGCAGCGCCCAGGGGTTCACTGAAGCTTTCTTT
cdr3_aa: CASSAQGFTEAFF
clone_size: NA
d_call: NA
j_call: TRBJ1-1
v_call: TRBV9

cdr3_nt: TGTGCCAGCAGTGAGGGGGGCCTGAACACTGAAGCTTTCTTT
cdr3_aa: CASSEGGLNTEAFF
clone_size: NA
d_call: NA
j_call: TRBJ1-1
v_call: TRBV28

cdr3_nt: TGTGCCAGCAGCGCTACCCAGTTCTCCTACAATGAGCAGTTCTTC
cdr3_aa: CASSATQFSYNEQFF
clone_size: few
d_call: NA
j_call: TRBJ2-1
v_call: TRBV25-1

cdr3_nt: TGTGCCAGTAGTATTGAGGGTAGTAGCAATCAGCCCCAGCATTTT
cdr3_aa: CASSIEGSSNQPQHF
clone_size: NA
d_call: NA
j_call: TRBJ1-5
v_call: TRBV19

cdr3_nt: TGTGCCAGTAGTCTTGGACAGAACAATGAGCAGTTCTTC
cdr3_aa: CASSLGQNNEQFF
clone_size: NA
d_call: NA
j_call: TRBJ2-1
v_call: TRBV19

cdr3_nt: TGTGCCAGTAGTAAGGAATGGCCTTACGAGCAGTACTTC
cdr3_aa: CASSKEWPYEQYF
clone_size: NA
d_call: NA
j_call: TRBJ2-7
v_call: TRBV19

cdr3_nt: TGTGCCAGCAGTGCGGGGGTTAGCGGGGGCTCGAGCTCCTACAATGAGCAGTTCTTC
cdr3_aa: CASSAGVSGGSSSYNEQFF
clone_size: NA
d_call: TRBD2
j_call: TRBJ2-1
v_call: TRBV2

cdr3_nt: TGTGCCAGCTCACCACTGGGGGGTGAAAAACTGTTTTTT
cdr3_aa: CASSPLGGEKLFF
clone_size: NA
d_call: NA
j_call: TRBJ1-4
v_call: TRBV18

cdr3_nt: TGTGCCAGCAGAGCCGGGACAGGGGGTAGAGATACGCAGTATTTT
cdr3_aa: CASRAGTGGRDTQYF
clone_size: NA
d_call: TRBD1
j_call: TRBJ2-3
v_call: TRBV6-5

cdr3_nt: TGTGCCAGCAGTCCAGGGGGCACCGGGGAGCTGTTTTTT
cdr3_aa: CASSPGGTGELFF
clone_size: NA
d_call: TRBD1
j_call: TRBJ2-2
v_call: TRBV6-6

cdr3_nt: TGTGCCGCCTTTGGGACAGCCGCTAACTATGGCTACACCTTC
cdr3_aa: CAAFGTAANYGYTF
clone_size: few
d_call: TRBD1
j_call: TRBJ1-2
v_call: TRBV6-5

cdr3_nt: TGTGCCAGCAGCCAAGTAACGGGGAACACTGAAGCTTTCTTT
cdr3_aa: CASSQVTGNTEAFF
clone_size: NA
d_call: NA
j_call: TRBJ1-1
v_call: TRBV4-2

cdr3_nt: TGTGCCAGCTCACCGGGACAGCACACAGATACGCAGTATTTT
cdr3_aa: CASSPGQHTDTQYF
clone_size: NA
d_call: TRBD1
j_call: TRBJ2-3
v_call: TRBV18

cdr3_nt: TGTGCCAGCAGCTCAATACCTGGTCGATCACCCCTCCACTTT
cdr3_aa: CASSSIPGRSPLHF
clone_size: few
d_call: NA
j_call: TRBJ1-6
v_call: TRBV7-9

cdr3_nt: TGCGCCAGCAGCCAGGAAAGAAGAAGTTATGGCTACACCTTC
cdr3_aa: CASSQERRSYGYTF
clone_size: NA
d_call: NA
j_call: TRBJ1-2
v_call: TRBV5-1

cdr3_nt: TGCGCCAGCAGCTTGACAGGGACCGGGGAGCTGTTTTTT
cdr3_aa: CASSLTGTGELFF
clone_size: NA
d_call: NA
j_call: TRBJ2-2
v_call: TRBV5-1

cdr3_nt: TGTGCCAGCAGTCCCGGGACGCCGAATCAGCCCCAGCATTTT
cdr3_aa: CASSPGTPNQPQHF
clone_size: NA
d_call: NA
j_call: TRBJ1-5
v_call: TRBV27

cdr3_nt: TGTGCCAGCAGTCTAACAGGTTTAATGGCCAAAAACATTCAGTACTTC
cdr3_aa: CASSLTGLMAKNIQYF
clone_size: NA
d_call: NA
j_call: TRBJ2-4
v_call: TRBV2

cdr3_nt: TGTGCCAGCTCACCACGGGTTGAGGCGACGTACGAGCAGTACTTC
cdr3_aa: CASSPRVEATYEQYF
clone_size: NA
d_call: NA
j_call: TRBJ2-7
v_call: TRBV18

cdr3_nt: TGTGCCAGCAGTTTACAGGGATATAGCAATCAGCCCCAGCATTTT
cdr3_aa: CASSLQGYSNQPQHF
clone_size: NA
d_call: NA
j_call: TRBJ1-5
v_call: TRBV27

cdr3_nt: TGCGCCAGCAGCCCCTGGACAGGGGGAGAAGAGACCCAGTACTTC
cdr3_aa: CASSPWTGGEETQYF
clone_size: NA
d_call: TRBD1
j_call: TRBJ2-5
v_call: TRBV5-1

cdr3_nt: TGTGCCAGCAGCCCGGACGGCAGCCTCACCTACGAGCAGTACTTC
cdr3_aa: CASSPDGSLTYEQYF
clone_size: NA
d_call: NA
j_call: TRBJ2-7
v_call: TRBV5-6